The T cell receptor beta chain under discussion was sequenced for a study of CD8+ T cells in alopecia areata. Following RNA extraction, reverse transcription yielded cDNA that acted as the sequencing template. Clones were read by immunoSEQ multiplex PCR, and TCRdb kept only the in-frame ones, dropping some. Found here are fewer than 250,000 clones, roughly 60% of them singletons; the top ten hold approximately 1%. Treatment here: oral pan-JAK inhibitor, 5-10 mg twice daily. Trimming removed 8 bases from V and 3 bases from J; junction bases left unmatched: 4. The V gene's germline CDR1 is MGHDK and CDR2 SYGVNS. This CDR3 comprises 12 residues.

This chain connects TRBV25-1 to TRBJ2-7; 7 bases agree with TRBD1. This specimen consisted of CD4+ T cells sorted from blood, obtained at week 24, from a patient treated with tofacitinib. The sequence came from a human donor with alopecia areata. CDR3 sequence reads: CASQTGNYEQYF. CDR3 bases: TGTGCCAGCCAGACAGGGAACTACGAGCAGTACTTC.